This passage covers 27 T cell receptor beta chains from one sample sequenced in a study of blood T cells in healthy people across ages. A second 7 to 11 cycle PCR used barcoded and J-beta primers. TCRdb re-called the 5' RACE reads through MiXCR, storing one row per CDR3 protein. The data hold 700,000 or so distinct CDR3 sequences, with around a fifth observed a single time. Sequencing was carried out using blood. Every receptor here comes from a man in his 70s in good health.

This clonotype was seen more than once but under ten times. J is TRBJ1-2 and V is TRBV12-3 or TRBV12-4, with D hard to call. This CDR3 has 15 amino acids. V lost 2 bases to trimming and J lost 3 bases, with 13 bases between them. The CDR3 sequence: CASSLSAPVHYGYTF. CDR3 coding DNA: TGTGCCAGCAGTTTAAGTGCCCCGGTCCACTATGGCTACACCTTC.

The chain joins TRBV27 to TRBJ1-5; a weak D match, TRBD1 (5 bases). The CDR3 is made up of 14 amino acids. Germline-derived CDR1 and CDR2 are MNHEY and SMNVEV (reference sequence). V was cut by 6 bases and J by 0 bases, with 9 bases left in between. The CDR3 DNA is TGTGCCAGCAGGGCAGGGTATAGCAATCAGCCCCAGCATTTT. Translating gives CASRAGYSNQPQHF.

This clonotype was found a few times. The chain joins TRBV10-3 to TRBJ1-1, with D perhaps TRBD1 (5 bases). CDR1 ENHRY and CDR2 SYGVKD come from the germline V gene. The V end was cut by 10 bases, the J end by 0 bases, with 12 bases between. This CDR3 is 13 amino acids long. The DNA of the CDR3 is TGTGCCACCTTGGACAAGATGAACACTGAAGCTTTCTTT. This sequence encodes CATLDKMNTEAFF.

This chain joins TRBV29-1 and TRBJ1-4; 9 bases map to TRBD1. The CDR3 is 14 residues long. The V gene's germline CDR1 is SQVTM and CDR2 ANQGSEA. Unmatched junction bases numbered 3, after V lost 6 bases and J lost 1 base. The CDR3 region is CSVRDRETNEKLFF. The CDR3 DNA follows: TGCAGCGTGCGGGACAGGGAAACTAATGAAAAACTGTTTTTT.

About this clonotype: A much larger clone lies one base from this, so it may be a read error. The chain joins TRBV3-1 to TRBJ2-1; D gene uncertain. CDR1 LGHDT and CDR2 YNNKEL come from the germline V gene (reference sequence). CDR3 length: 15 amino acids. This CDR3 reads CASSQESITYNERFF. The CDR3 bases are TGTGCCAGCAGCCAAGAGTCCATTACCTACAATGAGCGGTTCTTC.

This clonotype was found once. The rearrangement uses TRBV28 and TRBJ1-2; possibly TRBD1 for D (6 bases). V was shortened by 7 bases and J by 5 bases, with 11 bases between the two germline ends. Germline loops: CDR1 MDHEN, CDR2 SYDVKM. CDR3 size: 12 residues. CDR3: CASTNREYGYTF. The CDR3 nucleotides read TGTGCCAGCACGAACAGGGAGTATGGCTACACCTTC.

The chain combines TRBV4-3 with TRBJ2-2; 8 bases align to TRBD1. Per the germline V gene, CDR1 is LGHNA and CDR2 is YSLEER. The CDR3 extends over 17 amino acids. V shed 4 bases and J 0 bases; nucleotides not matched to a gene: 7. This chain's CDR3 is CASSPTGVQTNTGELFF. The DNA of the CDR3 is TGCGCCAGCAGCCCGACAGGGGTTCAGACGAACACCGGGGAGCTGTTTTTT.

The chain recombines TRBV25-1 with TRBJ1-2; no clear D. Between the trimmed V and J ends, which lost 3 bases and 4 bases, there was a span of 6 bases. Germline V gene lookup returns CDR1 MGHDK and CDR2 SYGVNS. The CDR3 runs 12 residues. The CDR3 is CASSDSFYGYTF. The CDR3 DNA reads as TGTGCCAGCAGTGACTCCTTCTATGGCTACACCTTC.

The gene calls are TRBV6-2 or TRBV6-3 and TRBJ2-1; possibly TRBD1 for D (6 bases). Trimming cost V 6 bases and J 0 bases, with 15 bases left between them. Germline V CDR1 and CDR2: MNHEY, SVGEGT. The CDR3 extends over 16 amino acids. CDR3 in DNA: TGTGCCAGCAGAAAGGAGGAAGGGGGCTCCTACAATGAGCAGTTCTTC. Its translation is CASRKEEGGSYNEQFF.

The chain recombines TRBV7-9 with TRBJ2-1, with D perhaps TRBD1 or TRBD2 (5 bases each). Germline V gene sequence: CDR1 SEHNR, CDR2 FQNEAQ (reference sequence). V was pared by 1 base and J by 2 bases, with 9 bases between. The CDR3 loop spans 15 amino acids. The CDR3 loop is CASSLGGRTYNEQFF. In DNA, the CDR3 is TGTGCCAGCAGCTTAGGGGGACGGACCTACAATGAGCAGTTCTTC.

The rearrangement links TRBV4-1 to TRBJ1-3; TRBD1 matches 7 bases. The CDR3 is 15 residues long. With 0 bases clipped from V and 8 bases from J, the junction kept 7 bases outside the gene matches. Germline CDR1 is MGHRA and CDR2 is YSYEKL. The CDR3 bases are TGCGCCAGCAGCCAAGACTGGGACAGTCTGGACACCATATATTTT. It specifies CASSQDWDSLDTIYF.

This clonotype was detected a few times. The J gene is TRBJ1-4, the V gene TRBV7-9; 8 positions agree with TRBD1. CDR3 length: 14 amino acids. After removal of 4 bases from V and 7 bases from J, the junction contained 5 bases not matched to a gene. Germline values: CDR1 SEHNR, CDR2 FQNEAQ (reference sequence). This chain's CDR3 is CASSSPGGREKLFF. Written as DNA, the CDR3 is TGTGCCAGCAGCTCGCCAGGGGGCCGTGAAAAACTGTTTTTT.

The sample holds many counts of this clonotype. CDR3 amino acids: CASSLPSGGEKETQYF. CDR3 DNA sequence: TGTGCCAGCAGTTTGCCCAGCGGGGGGGAAAAAGAGACCCAGTACTTC. The chain combines TRBV28 with TRBJ2-5; 10 bases align to TRBD2. The CDR3 length is 16 residues. Germline V CDR1 and CDR2: MDHEN, SYDVKM. With 3 bases clipped from V and 3 bases from J, the junction kept 7 bases outside the gene matches.

For the CDR3, the DNA is TGTGCCAGCAGCTCTGACGGACAGGGCCGAAACACCATATATTTT. Translated, it gives CASSSDGQGRNTIYF. V usage is TRBV7-9 and J usage is TRBJ1-3; 8 positions match TRBD1. V was clipped by 4 bases and J by 5 bases; unmatched bases: 7. Germline CDR1 SEHNR, CDR2 FQNEAQ (reference sequence). CDR3 length equals 15 residues.

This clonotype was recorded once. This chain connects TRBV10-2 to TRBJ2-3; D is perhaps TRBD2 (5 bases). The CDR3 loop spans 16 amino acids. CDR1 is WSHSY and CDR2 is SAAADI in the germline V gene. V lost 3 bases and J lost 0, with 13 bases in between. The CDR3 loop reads CASSDPGNPSTDTQYF. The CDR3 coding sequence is TGCGCCAGCAGTGACCCGGGGAACCCTAGCACAGATACGCAGTATTTT.

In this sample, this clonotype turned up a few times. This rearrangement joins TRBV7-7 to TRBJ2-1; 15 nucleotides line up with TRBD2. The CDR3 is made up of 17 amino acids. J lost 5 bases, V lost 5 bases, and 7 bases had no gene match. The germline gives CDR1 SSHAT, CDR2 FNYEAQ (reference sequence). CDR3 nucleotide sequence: TGTGCCAGCAGCCCAGGGACTAGCGGGAGGAGGAACAATGAGCAGTTCTTC. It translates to CASSPGTSGRRNNEQFF.

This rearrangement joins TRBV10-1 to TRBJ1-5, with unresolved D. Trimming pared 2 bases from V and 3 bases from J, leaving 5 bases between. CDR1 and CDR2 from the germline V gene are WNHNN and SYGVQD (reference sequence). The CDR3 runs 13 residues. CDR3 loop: CASSEGDNQPQHF. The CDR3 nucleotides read TGCGCCAGCAGTGAGGGGGACAATCAGCCCCAGCATTTT.

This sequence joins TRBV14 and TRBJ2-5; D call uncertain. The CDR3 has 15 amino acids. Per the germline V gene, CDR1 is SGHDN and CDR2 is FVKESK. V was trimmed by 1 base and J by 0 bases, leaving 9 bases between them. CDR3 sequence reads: CASSQVVRYQETQYF. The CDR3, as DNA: TGTGCCAGCAGCCAAGTGGTCCGGTACCAAGAGACCCAGTACTTC.

CDR3: CASSNPGTSGGNTGELFF. The CDR3 DNA reads as TGTGCCAGCAGTAACCCCGGGACTAGCGGGGGGAACACCGGGGAGCTGTTTTTT. This sequence joins TRBV6-4 and TRBJ2-2; TRBD2 aligns across 14 bases. V gave up 5 bases and J gave up 1 base; unmatched junction bases: 6. The CDR3 extends over 18 amino acids. The germline gives CDR1 MRHNA, CDR2 SNTAGT.

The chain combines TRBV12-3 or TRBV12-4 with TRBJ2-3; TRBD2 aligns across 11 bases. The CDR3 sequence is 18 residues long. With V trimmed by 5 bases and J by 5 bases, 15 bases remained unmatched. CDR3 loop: CASSLELAGASSGDTQYF. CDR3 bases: TGTGCCAGCAGTCTCGAACTAGCGGGGGCTAGCAGTGGAGATACGCAGTATTTT.

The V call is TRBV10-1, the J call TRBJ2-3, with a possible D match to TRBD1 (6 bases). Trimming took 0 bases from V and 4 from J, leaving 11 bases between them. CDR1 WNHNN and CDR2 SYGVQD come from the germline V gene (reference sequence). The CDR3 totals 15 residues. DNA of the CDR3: TGCGCCAGCAGTGAGTCGCAGGGGTGGGCAGATACGCAGTATTTT. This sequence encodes CASSESQGWADTQYF.

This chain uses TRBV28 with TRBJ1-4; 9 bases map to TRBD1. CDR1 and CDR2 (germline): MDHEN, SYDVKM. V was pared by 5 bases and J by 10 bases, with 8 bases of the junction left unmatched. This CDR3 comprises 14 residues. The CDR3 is CASSGDREIVKLFF. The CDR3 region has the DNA TGTGCCAGCAGTGGGGACAGGGAGATCGTAAAACTGTTTTTT.

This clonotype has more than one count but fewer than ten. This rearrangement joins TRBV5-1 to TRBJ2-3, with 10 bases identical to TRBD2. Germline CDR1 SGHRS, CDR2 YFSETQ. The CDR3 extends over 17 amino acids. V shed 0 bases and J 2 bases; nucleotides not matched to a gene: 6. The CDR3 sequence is CASSLGQLAGNTDTQYF. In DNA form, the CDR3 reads TGCGCCAGCAGCTTGGGGCAACTAGCGGGGAACACAGATACGCAGTATTTT.

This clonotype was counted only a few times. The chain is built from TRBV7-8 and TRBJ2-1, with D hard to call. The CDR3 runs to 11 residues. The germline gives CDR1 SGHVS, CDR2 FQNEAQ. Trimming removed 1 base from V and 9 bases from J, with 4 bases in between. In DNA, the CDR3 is TGTGCCAGCAGCTTAGACGGTGAGCAGTTCTTC. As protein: CASSLDGEQFF. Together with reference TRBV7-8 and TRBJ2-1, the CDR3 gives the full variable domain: GAGVSQSPRYKVAKRGQDVALRCDPISGHVSLFWYQQALGQGPEFLTYFQNEAQLDKSGLPSDRFFAERPEGSVSTLKIQRTQQEDSAVYLCASSLDGEQFFGPGTRLTVL.

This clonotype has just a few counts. The CDR3 bases are TGTGCCATCAGCATGACAGGGATCGGCACAGATACGCAGTATTTT. This gives the protein CAISMTGIGTDTQYF. V gene TRBV10-3 combines with J gene TRBJ2-3, with 7 bases matching TRBD1. The J segment lost 1 base and the V segment lost 6 bases, leaving 7 bases of the junction unmatched. The germline V gene has CDR1 ENHRY and CDR2 SYGVKD. This CDR3 is 15 amino acids long.

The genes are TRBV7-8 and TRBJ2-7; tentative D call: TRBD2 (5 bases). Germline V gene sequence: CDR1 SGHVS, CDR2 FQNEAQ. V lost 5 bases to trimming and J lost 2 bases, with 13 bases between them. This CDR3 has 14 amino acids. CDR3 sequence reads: CASSSPREPYEQYV. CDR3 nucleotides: TGTGCCAGCAGCAGCCCCCGGGAACCCTACGAGCAGTACGTC.

The CDR3 DNA is TGTGCCAGCAGACCAACAGGCTCAGGGAAATATGGCTACACCTTC. Translation gives CASRPTGSGKYGYTF. The chain carries TRBV7-8 and TRBJ1-2, with TRBD1 as a possible D gene (5 bases). Per the germline V gene, CDR1 is SGHVS and CDR2 is FQNEAQ. CDR3 length: 15 amino acids. The ends were cut back, 6 bases at V and 5 bases at J, with 19 bases in the middle.